This T cell receptor (beta chain) emerged from a study of OX40 agonist ivuxolimab in advanced cancers. Concerning this clone itself: The antigen is undetermined.

Study results and caveats: Also present in some nonresponders was a low level of normalized T-cell clonal expansion.

CDR3 length equals 13 residues. Sequencing used immunoSEQ multiplex PCR; TCRdb keeps in-frame clones, though not all of them. This sample yields more than 50,000 clones, of which 80% to 90% are seen a single time; nearly 0.7% belongs to the top ten. Sequencing was performed on CD4+ or CD8+ T cells sorted from blood, taken in a trial of the OX40 agonist ivuxolimab. The gene calls are TRBV7-5 and TRBJ2-1; TRBD2, the D gene given by the table, was not confirmed from the DNA. TRBV7-5 is labeled a pseudogene. This TCR was sampled from an adult with an advanced solid tumor such as melanoma, head and neck, liver or kidney cancer. CDR3 DNA: TGTGTCAGAAGCTCCTCTCTCTACAATGAGCAGTTCTTC. Its protein product is CVRSSSLYNEQFF.